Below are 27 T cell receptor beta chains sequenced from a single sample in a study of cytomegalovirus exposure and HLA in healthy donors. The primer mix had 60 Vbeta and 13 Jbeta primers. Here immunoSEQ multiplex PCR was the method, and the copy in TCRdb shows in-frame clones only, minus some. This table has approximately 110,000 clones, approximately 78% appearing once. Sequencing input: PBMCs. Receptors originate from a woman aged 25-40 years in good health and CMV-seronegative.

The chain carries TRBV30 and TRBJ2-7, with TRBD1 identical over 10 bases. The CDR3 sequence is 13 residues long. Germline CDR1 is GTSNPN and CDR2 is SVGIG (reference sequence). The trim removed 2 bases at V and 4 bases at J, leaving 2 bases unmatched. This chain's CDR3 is CAWSPDRGYEQYF. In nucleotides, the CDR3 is TGTGCCTGGAGTCCGGACAGGGGGTACGAGCAGTACTTC.

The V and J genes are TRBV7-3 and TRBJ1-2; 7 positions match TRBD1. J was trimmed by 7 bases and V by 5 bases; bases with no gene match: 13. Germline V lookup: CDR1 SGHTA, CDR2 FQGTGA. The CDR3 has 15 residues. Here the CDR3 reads CASSPSGGLHPGYTF. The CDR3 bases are TGTGCCAGCAGCCCCTCAGGGGGGTTGCACCCTGGCTACACCTTC.

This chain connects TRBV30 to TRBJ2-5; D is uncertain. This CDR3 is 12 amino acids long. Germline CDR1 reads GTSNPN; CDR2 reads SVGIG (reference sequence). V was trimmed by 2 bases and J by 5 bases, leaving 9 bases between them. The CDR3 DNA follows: TGTGCCTGGAGTCTCTCCTCTGAGACCCAGTACTTC. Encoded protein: CAWSLSSETQYF. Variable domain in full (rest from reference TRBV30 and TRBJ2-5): SQTIHQWPATLVQPVGSPLSLECTVEGTSNPNLYWYRQAAGRGLQLLFYSVGIGQISSEVPQNLSASRPQDRQFILSSKKLLLSDSGFYLCAWSLSSETQYFGPGTRLLVL.

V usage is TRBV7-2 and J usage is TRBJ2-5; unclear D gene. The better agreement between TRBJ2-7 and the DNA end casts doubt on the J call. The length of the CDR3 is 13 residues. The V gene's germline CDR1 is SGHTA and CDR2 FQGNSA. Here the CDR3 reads CASSSGGTYEQYF. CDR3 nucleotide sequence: TGTGCCAGCAGCTCGGGTGGAACCTACGAGCAGTACTTC.

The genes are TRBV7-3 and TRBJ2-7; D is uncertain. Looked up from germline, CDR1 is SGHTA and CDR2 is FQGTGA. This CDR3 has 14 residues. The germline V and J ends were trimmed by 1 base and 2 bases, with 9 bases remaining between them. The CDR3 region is CASSLNSATYEQYF. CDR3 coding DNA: TGTGCCAGCAGCTTAAATTCCGCTACCTACGAGCAGTACTTC.

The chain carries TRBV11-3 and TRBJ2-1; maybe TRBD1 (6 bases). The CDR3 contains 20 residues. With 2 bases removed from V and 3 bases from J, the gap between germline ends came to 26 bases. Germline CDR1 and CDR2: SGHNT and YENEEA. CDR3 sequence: CASSLLSPGMVGRGYNEQFF. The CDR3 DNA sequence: TGTGCCAGCAGCTTACTCTCCCCCGGGATGGTGGGCAGGGGCTACAATGAGCAGTTCTTC.

CDR3: CASSPQGRNYGYTF. CDR3 bases: TGTGCCAGTAGCCCACAGGGTCGGAACTATGGCTACACCTTC. The J gene is TRBJ1-2, the V gene TRBV19, with D possibly matching TRBD1 (6 bases). This CDR3 is built from 14 residues. V lost 6 bases, J lost 2 bases, and 13 bases lay in between. The germline CDR1 and CDR2 sequences are LNHDA and SQIVND (reference sequence). The full variable domain, its missing parts supplied by reference TRBV19 and TRBJ1-2, is DGGITQSPKYLFRKEGQNVTLSCEQNLNHDAMYWYRQDPGQGLRLIYYSQIVNDFQKGDIAEGYSVSREKKESFPLTVTSAQKNPTAFYLCASSPQGRNYGYTFGSGTRLTVV.

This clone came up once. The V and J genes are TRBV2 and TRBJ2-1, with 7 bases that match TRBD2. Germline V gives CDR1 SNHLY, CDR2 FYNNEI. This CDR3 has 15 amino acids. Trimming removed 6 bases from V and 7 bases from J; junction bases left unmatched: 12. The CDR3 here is CASSPSRTSINEQFF. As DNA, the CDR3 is TGTGCCAGCAGCCCATCCCGGACTAGTATAAATGAGCAGTTCTTC.

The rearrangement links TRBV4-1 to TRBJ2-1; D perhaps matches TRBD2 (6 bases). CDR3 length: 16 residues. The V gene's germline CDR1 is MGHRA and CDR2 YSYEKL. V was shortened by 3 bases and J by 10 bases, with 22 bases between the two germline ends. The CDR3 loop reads CASSHFTRAMGGEQFF. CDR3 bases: TGCGCCAGCAGCCATTTCACTAGGGCCATGGGAGGAGAGCAGTTCTTC.

The CDR3 bases are TGTGCCAGCAGCCCGGACAGGGGGAAAGAGACCCAGTACTTC. This codes for CASSPDRGKETQYF. The chain links TRBV7-2 to TRBJ2-5, with 10 bases matching TRBD1. The CDR3 extends over 14 amino acids. J was trimmed by 3 bases and V by 5 bases; bases with no gene match: 3. Per germline, CDR1 SGHTA and CDR2 FQGNSA. The full variable domain, completed using reference TRBV7-2 and TRBJ2-5, is GAGVSQSPSNKVTEKGKDVELRCDPISGHTALYWYRQSLGQGLEFLIYFQGNSAPDKSGLPSDRFSAERTGGSVSTLTIQRTQQEDSAVYLCASSPDRGKETQYFGPGTRLLVL.

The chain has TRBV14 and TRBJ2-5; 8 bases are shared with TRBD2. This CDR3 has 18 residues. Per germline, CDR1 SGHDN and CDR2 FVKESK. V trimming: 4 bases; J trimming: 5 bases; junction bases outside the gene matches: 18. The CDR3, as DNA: TGTGCCAGCAGCCGAGGGTTTCGCGCGGGAGGAGTCTCGGAGACCCAGTACTTC. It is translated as CASSRGFRAGGVSETQYF.

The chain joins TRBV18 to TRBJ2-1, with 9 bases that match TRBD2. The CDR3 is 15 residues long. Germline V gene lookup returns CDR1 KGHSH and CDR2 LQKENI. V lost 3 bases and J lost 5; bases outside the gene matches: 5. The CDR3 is CASSPNRLADNEQFF. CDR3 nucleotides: TGTGCCAGCTCACCGAATAGACTAGCGGACAATGAGCAGTTCTTC.

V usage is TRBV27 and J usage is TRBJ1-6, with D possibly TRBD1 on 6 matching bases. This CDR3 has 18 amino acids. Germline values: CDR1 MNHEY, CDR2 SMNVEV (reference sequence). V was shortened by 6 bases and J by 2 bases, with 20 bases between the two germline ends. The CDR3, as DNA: TGTGCCAGCAGCCACTATCCACAGGGTACCACCTATAATTCACCCCTCCACTTT. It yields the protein CASSHYPQGTTYNSPLHF.

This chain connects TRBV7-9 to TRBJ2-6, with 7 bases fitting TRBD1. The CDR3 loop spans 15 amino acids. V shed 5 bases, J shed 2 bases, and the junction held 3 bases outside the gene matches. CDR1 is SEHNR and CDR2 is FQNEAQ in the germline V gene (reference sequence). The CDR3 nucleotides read TGTGCCAGCAGCAGCACAGGGGCTGGGGCCAACGTCCTGACTTTC. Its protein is CASSSTGAGANVLTF.

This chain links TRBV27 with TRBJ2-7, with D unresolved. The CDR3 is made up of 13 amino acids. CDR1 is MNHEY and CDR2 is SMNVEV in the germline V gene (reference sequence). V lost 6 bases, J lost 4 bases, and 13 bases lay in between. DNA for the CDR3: TGTGCCAGCAGCGCCACGATACAATACGAGCAGTACTTC. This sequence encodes CASSATIQYEQYF.

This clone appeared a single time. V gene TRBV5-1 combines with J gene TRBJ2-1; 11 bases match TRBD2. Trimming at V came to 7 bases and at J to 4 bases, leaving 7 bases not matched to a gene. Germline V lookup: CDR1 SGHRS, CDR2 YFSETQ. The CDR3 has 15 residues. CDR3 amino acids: CASRPGTSGYNEQFF. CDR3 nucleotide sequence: TGCGCCAGCCGCCCAGGGACTAGCGGTTACAATGAGCAGTTCTTC.

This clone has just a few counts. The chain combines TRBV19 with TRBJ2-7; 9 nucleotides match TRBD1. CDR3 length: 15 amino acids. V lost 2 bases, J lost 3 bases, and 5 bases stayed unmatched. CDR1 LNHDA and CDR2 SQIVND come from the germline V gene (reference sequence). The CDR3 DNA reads TGTGCCAGTAGTATACAAGGACAGGGGCTCTACGAGCAGTACTTC. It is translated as CASSIQGQGLYEQYF.

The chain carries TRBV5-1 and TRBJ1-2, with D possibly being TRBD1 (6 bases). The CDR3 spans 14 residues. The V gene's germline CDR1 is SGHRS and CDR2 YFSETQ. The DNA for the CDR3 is TGCCCCTACCAGGGGCAGACGATAAACTATGGCTACACCTTC. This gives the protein CPYQGQTINYGYTF.

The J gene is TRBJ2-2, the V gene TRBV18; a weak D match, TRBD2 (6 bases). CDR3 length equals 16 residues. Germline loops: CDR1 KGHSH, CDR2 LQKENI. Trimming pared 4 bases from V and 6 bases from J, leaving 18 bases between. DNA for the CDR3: TGTGCCAGCTCACAACTGGAGGGGTCGGGCGCCGGGGAGCTGTTTTTT. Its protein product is CASSQLEGSGAGELFF.

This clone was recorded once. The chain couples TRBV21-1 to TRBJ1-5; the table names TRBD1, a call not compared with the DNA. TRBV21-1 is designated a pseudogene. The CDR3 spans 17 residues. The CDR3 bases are TGTGCCAGCAGCGCAGCTGACAGGGGCTTTGGCAATCAGCCCCAGCATTTT. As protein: CASSAADRGFGNQPQHF.

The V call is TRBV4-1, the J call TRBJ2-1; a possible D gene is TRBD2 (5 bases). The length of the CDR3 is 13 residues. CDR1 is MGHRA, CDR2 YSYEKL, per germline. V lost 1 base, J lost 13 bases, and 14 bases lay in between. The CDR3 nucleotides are TGCGCCAGCAGCCAAGGGCCCTTCCGGGGACAGTTCTTC. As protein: CASSQGPFRGQFF.

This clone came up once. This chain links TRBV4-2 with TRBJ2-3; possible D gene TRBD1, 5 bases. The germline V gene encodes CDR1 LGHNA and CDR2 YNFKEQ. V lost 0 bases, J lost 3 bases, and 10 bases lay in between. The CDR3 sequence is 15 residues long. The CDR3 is CASSQELTGTDTQYF. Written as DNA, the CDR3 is TGTGCCAGCAGCCAAGAGTTAACAGGAACAGATACGCAGTATTTT.

The CDR3: CASTWGRNSPLHF. The DNA for the CDR3 is TGTGCCAGCACTTGGGGCAGGAATTCACCCCTCCACTTT. This chain links TRBV13 with TRBJ1-6; D is perhaps TRBD1 (5 bases). This CDR3 is built from 13 residues. Trimming cost V 7 bases and J 7 bases, with 11 bases left between them. The germline V gene has CDR1 PRHDT and CDR2 FYEKMQ (reference sequence). The entire variable domain, with the rest obtained from reference TRBV13 and TRBJ1-6, is as follows: AAGVIQSPRHLIKEKRETATLKCYPIPRHDTVYWYQQGPGQDPQFLISFYEKMQSDKGSIPDRFSAQQFSDYHSELNMSSLELGDSALYFCASTWGRNSPLHFGNGTRLTVT.

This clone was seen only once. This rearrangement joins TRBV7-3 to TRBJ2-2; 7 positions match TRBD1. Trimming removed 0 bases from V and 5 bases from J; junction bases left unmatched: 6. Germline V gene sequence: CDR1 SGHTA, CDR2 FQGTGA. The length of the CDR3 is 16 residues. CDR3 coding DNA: TGTGCCAGCAGCTTAACAGGGGGCGCAGTGACCGGGGAGCTGTTTTTT. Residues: CASSLTGGAVTGELFF. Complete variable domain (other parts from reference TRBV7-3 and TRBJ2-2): GAGVSQTPSNKVTEKGKYVELRCDPISGHTALYWYRQSLGQGPEFLIYFQGTGAADDSGLPNDRFFAVRPEGSVSTLKIQRTERGDSAVYLCASSLTGGAVTGELFFGEGSRLTVL.

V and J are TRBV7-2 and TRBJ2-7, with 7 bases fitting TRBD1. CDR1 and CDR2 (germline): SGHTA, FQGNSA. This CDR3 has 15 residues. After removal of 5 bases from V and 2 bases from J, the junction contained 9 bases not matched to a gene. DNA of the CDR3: TGTGCCAGCAGCCCCCACAGGGGATTTACCTACGAGCAGTACTTC. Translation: CASSPHRGFTYEQYF.

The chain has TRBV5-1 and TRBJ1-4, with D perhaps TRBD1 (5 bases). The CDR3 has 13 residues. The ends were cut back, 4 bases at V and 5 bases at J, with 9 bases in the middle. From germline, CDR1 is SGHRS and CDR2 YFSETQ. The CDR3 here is CASSRTGNEKLFF. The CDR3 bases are TGCGCCAGCAGCCGAACAGGAAATGAAAAACTGTTTTTT.

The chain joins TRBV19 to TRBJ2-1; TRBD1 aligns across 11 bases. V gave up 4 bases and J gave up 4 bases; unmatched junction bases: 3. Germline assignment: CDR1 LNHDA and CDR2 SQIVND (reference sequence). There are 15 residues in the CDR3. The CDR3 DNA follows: TGTGCCAGTAGTACCGGGACAGGGGGGTACAATGAGCAGTTCTTC. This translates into CASSTGTGGYNEQFF.